This T cell receptor (beta chain) is drawn from a study of shared clonotypes between healthy human individuals. Study outcomes and limitations: Naive subsets, compared against memory subsets, generally had larger estimated richness values.

The CDR3 spans 15 residues. The V end lost 1 base, the J end lost 9 bases, and 18 bases lay between the germline ends. The germline V gene has CDR1 SGHTA and CDR2 FQGNSA. With regard to this clone: Its antigen remains unidentified.

Assay used: immunoSEQ multiplex PCR; TCRdb lists only in-frame clones, some missing. The sample consists of around 980,000 clones, around 78% of them appearing once. What was sequenced was memory CD4+ T cells from PBMCs. Specified subset: CD45RA-negative fraction. The sequence was collected from a man between 18 and 35 years old in good health. Some clones in this sample may be carry-over from other donors' samples. The chain joins TRBV7-2 to TRBJ2-5; tentatively, D is TRBD2 (6 bases). Here the CDR3 reads CASSLGGGGNVAQYF. The CDR3 DNA sequence: TGTGCCAGCAGCTTAGGGGGAGGTGGTAATGTCGCCCAGTACTTC.